The clone carrying this T cell receptor beta chain was seen at least ten times. The antigen remains undetermined. The sample belongs to a study of Graves' ophthalmopathy and Graves' hyperthyroidism. Findings and limits, study-wide: A classifier, a 13-signature model, separated ophthalmopathy from stable hyperthyroidism with more than 85% sensitivity and 75% to 83% specificity.

Amplified material comprised TCR beta CDR3 regions derived from RNA transcripts. HTBI-primed first-round RT-PCR preceded second-round multiplex PCR. TCRdb reanalysed the multiplex PCR reads using MiXCR and keeps one entry per CDR3 protein. Among fewer than 600,000 distinct CDR3 sequences listed, roughly an eighth were seen once. Germline CDR1 and CDR2: SGHTA and FQGNSA. This CDR3 is 15 amino acids long. Trimming left V 5 bases short and J 4 bases short, with 18 bases between. None of the included patients had other autoimmune diseases, uncontrolled infections, pregnancy or lactation, as these led to exclusion. As diagnostic evidence, clinical symptoms, serum thyroxine, TRAb, thyroid ultrasound and orbital computed tomography were relied upon. Out of around 10 ml of fresh peripheral blood, PBMCs were obtained.

V usage is TRBV7-2 and J usage is TRBJ2-7, with D possibly being TRBD1 (7 bases). The TCR was taken from a woman aged 30 to 39 with Graves' ophthalmopathy. Sample: blood. CDR3 in amino acids: CASSKSGGPMYEQYF. The CDR3 DNA reads as TGTGCCAGCAGCAAATCAGGGGGGCCTATGTACGAGCAGTACTTC.